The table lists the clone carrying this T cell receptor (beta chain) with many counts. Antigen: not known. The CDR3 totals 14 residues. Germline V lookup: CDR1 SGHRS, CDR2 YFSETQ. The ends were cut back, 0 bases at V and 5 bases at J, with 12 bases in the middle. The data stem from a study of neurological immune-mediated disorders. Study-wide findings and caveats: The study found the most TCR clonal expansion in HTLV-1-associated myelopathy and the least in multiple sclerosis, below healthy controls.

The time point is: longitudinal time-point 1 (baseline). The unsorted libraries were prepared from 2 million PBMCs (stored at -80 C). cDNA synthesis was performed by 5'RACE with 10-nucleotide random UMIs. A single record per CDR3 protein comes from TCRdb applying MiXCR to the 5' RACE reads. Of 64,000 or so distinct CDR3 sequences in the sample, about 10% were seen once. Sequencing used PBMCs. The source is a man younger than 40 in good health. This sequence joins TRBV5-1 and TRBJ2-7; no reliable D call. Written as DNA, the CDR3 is TGCGCCAGCAGCTTGGAGTCAGGACGGGACGAGCAGTACTTC. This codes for CASSLESGRDEQYF.